This T cell receptor beta chain derives from a study of breast tumors, draining lymph nodes, adjacent tissues. From the multiplex PCR reads, TCRdb called clonotypes with MiXCR, one entry per CDR3 protein. This table has about 180,000 distinct CDR3 sequences, roughly 30% appearing once. Axillary draining lymph nodes of breast cancer patients supplied the node samples. Points on this clonotype: The antigen remains undetermined.

The study, taken as a whole, reports: Compared with lymph nodes, tumors were less diverse; compared with nontumor tissue, more. Luminal-like breast cancer showed significantly greater tumor-nontumor repertoire similarity than basal-like breast cancer did.

The source of this sequence is a female donor with breast cancer. Some clones in this sample may be carry-over from other donors' samples. The sequenced material came from axillary lymph node tissue.

The CDR3 coding sequence is TGTGCCAGCAGACCCAGGGAGACTAGCGGGAGAGGGGACGAGCAGTACTTC. Translated: CASRPRETSGRGDEQYF. J is TRBJ2-7 and V is TRBV6-1; 12 bases map to TRBD2. V lost 6 bases, J lost 5 bases, and 14 bases stayed unmatched. The CDR3 loop spans 17 amino acids. CDR1 and CDR2 (germline): MNHNS, SASEGT.